The rows below give T cell receptor beta chains drawn from one sample of a study of T cells in Graves' hyperthyroidism and ophthalmopathy. From the multiplex PCR reads, TCRdb called clonotypes with MiXCR, one entry per CDR3 protein. Of over 400,000 distinct CDR3 sequences in the sample, under 25% were seen once. The specimen was blood. The receptors here all came from a woman in her seventies with Graves' ophthalmopathy. Each CDR3 is given with its conserved first and last residue. D genes are given only for firm matches. The listing skips clone size in some rows; elsewhere it reads once, few, many or a size class.

J | D | size | V | DNA | CDR3
TRBJ2-1 | TRBD2 | once | TRBV12-3/TRBV12-4 | TGTGCCAGCAGTATCAAAGCGGGAAAGTACAATGAGCAGTTCTTC | CASSIKAGKYNEQFF
TRBJ2-2 | . | . | TRBV29-1 | TGCAGCGTTGGGAGCGACCCCGGGGAGCTGTTTTTT | CSVGSDPGELFF
TRBJ2-1 | . | . | TRBV14 | TGTGCCAGCAGCCAAGTCTCGGGGAAGCAGTTCTTC | CASSQVSGKQFF
TRBJ1-4 | . | . | TRBV28 | TGTGCCAGCAGTTTAAGTGGGGCCCGGATAACCCAGGGAAAACTGTTTTTT | CASSLSGARITQGKLFF
TRBJ2-2 | . | few | TRBV4-1 | TGCGCCAGCAGCCGCGGAGGGACCGAGGGCGGGGAGCTGTTTTTT | CASSRGGTEGGELFF
TRBJ2-1 | TRBD2 | . | TRBV3-1 | TGTGCCAGCAGCCCTGGGACTAGCGGGAGTAGGAGCCGGAATGAGCAGTTCTTC | CASSPGTSGSRSRNEQFF
TRBJ2-1 | . | . | TRBV2 | TGTGCCAGCAGTGAAGGAGGGGAGCAGTTCTTC | CASSEGGEQFF
TRBJ2-7 | TRBD1 | . | TRBV27 | TGTGCCAGCAGTGAAGGCGGGACAGGGGTCTACGAGCAGTACTTC | CASSEGGTGVYEQYF
TRBJ2-7 | TRBD1 | . | TRBV30 | TGTGCCTGGAGTGGTACAGGGGTAGGCGAGCAGTACTTC | CAWSGTGVGEQYF
TRBJ2-5 | TRBD2 | . | TRBV7-2 | TGTGCCAGCAGCCGGGGACTAGCGGGAGTGGGGGGGACCCAGTACTTC | CASSRGLAGVGGTQYF
TRBJ1-2 | . | few | TRBV7-9 | TGTGCCAGCAGCCCTATCTTGACTAACTATGGCTACACCTTC | CASSPILTNYGYTF